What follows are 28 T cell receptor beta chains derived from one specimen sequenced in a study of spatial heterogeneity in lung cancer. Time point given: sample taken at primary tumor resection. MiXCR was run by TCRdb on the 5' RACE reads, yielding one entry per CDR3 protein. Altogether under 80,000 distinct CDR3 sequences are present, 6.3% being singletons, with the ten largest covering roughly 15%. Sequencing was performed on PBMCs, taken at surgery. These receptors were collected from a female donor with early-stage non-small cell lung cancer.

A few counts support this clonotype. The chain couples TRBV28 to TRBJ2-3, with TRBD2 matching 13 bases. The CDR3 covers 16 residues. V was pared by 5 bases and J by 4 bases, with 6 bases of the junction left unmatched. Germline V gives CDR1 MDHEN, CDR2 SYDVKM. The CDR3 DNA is TGTGCCAGCAGTCCCGGACTAGCGGGAGCGGCAGATACGCAGTATTTT. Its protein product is CASSPGLAGAADTQYF. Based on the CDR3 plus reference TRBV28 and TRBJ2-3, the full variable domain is DVKVTQSSRYLVKRTGEKVFLECVQDMDHENMFWYRQDPGLGLRLIYFSYDVKMKEKGDIPEGYSVSREKKERFSLILESASTNQTSMYLCASSPGLAGAADTQYFGPGTRLTVL.

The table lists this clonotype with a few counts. The chain's CDR3 is CASSATTVTTDTQYF. DNA for the CDR3: TGTGCCAGTAGCGCAACGACAGTGACCACAGATACGCAGTATTTT. The J gene is TRBJ2-3, the V gene TRBV19, with TRBD1 as a possible D gene (5 bases). V was clipped by 6 bases and J by 2 bases, with 15 bases between them. Germline V CDR1 and CDR2: LNHDA, SQIVND (reference sequence). The CDR3 covers 15 residues. Full variable domain (missing parts from reference TRBV19 and TRBJ2-3): DGGITQSPKYLFRKEGQNVTLSCEQNLNHDAMYWYRQDPGQGLRLIYYSQIVNDFQKGDIAEGYSVSREKKESFPLTVTSAQKNPTAFYLCASSATTVTTDTQYFGPGTRLTVL.

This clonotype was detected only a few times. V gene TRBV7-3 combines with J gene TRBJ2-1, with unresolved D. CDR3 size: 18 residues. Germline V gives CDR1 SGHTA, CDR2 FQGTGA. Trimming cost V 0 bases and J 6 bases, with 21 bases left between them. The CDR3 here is CASSLTGSGSLIGNEQFF. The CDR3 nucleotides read TGTGCCAGCAGCTTAACGGGGTCGGGTAGCTTGATAGGCAATGAGCAGTTCTTC.

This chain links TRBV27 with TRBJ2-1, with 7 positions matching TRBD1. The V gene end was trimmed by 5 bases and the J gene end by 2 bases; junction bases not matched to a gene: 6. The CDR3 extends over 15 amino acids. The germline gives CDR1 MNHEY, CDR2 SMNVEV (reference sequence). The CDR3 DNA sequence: TGTGCCAGCAGTCCACAGGGGCGGGCCTACAATGAGCAGTTCTTC. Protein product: CASSPQGRAYNEQFF.

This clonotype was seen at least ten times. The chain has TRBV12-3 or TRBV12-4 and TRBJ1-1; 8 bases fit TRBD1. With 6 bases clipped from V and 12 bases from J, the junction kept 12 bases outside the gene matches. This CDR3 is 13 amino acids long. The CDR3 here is CASSLGQGARTFF. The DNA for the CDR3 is TGTGCCAGCAGCCTGGGCCAGGGGGCGAGAACTTTCTTT.

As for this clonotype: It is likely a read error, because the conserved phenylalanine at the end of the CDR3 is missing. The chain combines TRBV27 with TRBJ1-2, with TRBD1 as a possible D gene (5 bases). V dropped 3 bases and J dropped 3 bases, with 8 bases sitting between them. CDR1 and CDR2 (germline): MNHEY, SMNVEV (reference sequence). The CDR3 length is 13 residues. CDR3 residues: CASSFGAHYGYTL. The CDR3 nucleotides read TGTGCCAGCAGTTTTGGGGCGCACTATGGCTACACCCTC.

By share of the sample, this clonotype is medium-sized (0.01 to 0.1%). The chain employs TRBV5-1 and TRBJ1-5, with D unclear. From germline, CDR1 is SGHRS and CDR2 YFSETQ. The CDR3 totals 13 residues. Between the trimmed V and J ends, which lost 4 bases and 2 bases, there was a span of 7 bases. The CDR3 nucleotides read TGCGCCAGCAGCCCCGAGGGCAATCAGCCCCAGCATTTT. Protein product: CASSPEGNQPQHF. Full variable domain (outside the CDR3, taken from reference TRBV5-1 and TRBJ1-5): KAGVTQTPRYLIKTRGQQVTLSCSPISGHRSVSWYQQTPGQGLQFLFEYFSETQRNKGNFPGRFSGRQFSNSRSEMNVSTLELGDSALYLCASSPEGNQPQHFGDGTRLSIL.

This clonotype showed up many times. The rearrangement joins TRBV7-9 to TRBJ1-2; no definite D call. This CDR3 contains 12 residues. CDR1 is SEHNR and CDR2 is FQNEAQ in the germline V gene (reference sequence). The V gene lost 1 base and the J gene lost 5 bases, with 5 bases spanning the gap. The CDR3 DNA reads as TGTGCCAGCAGCTTAGATTTTTATGGCTACACCTTC. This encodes CASSLDFYGYTF.

The CDR3 sequence is CSASRLAGGGNEQFF. CDR3 in DNA: TGCAGTGCAAGCCGGCTAGCGGGAGGGGGGAATGAGCAGTTCTTC. The chain links TRBV20-1 to TRBJ2-1; 12 bases are shared with TRBD2. This CDR3 has 15 residues. Trimming cost V 6 bases and J 7 bases; bases outside gene matches: 10. Per germline, CDR1 DFQATT and CDR2 SNEGSKA (reference sequence).

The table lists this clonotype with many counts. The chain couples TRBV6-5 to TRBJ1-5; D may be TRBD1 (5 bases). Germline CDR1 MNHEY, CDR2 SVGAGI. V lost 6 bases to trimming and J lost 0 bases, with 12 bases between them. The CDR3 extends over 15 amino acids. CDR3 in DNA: TGTGCCAGCAGGTCCAGACAGTCTAGCAATCAGCCCCAGCATTTT. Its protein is CASRSRQSSNQPQHF.

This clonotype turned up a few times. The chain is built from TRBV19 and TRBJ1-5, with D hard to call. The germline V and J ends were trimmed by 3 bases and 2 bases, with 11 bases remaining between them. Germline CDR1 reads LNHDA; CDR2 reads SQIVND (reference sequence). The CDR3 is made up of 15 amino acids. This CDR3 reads CASSMSGVGNQPQHF. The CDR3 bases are TGTGCCAGTAGTATGTCTGGGGTTGGCAATCAGCCCCAGCATTTT.

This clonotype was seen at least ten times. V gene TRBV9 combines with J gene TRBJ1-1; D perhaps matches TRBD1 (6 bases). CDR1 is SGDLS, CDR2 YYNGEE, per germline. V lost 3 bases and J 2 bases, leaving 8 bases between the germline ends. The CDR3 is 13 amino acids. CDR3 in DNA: TGTGCCAGCAGCGGGACAGTTAACACTGAAGCTTTCTTT. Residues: CASSGTVNTEAFF.

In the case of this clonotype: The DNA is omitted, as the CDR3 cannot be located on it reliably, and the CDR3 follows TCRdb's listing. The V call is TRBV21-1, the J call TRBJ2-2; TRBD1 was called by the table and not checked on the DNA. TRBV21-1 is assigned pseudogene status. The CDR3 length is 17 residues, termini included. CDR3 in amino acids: CASSPRTGTPMAGSCFF.

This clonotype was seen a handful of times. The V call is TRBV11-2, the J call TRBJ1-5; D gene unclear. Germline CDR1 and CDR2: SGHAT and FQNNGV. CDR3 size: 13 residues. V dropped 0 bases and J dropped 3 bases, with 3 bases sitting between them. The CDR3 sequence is CASSLDINQPQHF. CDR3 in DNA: TGTGCCAGCAGCTTAGATATCAATCAGCCCCAGCATTTT.

The CDR3 bases are TGCGCCAGCACCGCTTGGAACACAGATACGCAGTATTTT. Protein sequence: CASTAWNTDTQYF. This chain connects TRBV5-1 to TRBJ2-3; D gene uncertain. The CDR3 extends over 13 amino acids. V gave up 6 bases and J gave up 2 bases, with 10 bases separating them. The V gene's germline CDR1 is SGHRS and CDR2 YFSETQ.

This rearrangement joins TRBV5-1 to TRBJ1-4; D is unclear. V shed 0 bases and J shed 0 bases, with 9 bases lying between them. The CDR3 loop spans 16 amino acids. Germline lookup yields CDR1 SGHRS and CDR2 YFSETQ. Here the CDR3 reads CASSLDSSATNEKLFF. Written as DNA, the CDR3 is TGCGCCAGCAGCTTGGACAGCTCTGCAACTAATGAAAAACTGTTTTTT.

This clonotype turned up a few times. DNA of the CDR3: TGCAGTGCTAGGGGAGGGCCGGGCACCGGGGAGCTGTTTTTT. It encodes CSARGGPGTGELFF. The chain carries TRBV20-1 and TRBJ2-2; 7 bases match TRBD2. The CDR3 consists of 14 residues. The V gene end was trimmed by 3 bases and the J gene end by 4 bases; junction bases not matched to a gene: 5. The germline V gene encodes CDR1 DFQATT and CDR2 SNEGSKA (reference sequence).

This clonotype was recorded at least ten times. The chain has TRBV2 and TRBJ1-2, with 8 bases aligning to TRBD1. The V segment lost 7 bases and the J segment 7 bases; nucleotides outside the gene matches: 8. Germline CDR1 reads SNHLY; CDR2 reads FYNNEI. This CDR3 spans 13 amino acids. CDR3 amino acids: CASKTGEGSGYTF. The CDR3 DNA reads TGTGCCAGCAAGACAGGGGAAGGCTCTGGCTACACCTTC.

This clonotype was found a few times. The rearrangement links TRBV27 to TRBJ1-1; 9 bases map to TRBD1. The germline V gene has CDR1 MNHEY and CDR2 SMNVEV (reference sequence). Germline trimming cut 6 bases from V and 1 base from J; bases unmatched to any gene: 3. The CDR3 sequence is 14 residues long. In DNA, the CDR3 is TGTGCCAGCAGATTACAGGGGGCGAACACTGAAGCTTTCTTT. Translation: CASRLQGANTEAFF.

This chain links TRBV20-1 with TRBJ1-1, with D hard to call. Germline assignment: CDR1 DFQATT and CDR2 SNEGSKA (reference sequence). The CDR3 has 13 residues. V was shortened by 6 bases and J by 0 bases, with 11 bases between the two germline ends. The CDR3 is CSARILMNTEAFF. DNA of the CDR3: TGCAGTGCGCGTATTTTAATGAACACTGAAGCTTTCTTT.

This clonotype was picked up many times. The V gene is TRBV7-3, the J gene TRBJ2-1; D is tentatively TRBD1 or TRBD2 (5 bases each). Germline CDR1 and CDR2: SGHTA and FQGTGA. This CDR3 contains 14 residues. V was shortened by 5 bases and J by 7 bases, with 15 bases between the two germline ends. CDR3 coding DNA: TGTGCCAGCAGCGCCGGGACCACATTTAATGAGCAGTTCTTC. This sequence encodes CASSAGTTFNEQFF. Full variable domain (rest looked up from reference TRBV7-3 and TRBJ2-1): GAGVSQTPSNKVTEKGKYVELRCDPISGHTALYWYRQSLGQGPEFLIYFQGTGAADDSGLPNDRFFAVRPEGSVSTLKIQRTERGDSAVYLCASSAGTTFNEQFFGPGTRLTVL.

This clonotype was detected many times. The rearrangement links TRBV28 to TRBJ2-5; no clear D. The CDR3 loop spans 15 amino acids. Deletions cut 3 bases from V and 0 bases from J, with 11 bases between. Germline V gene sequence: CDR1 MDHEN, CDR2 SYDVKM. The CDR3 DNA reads TGTGCCAGCAGTTTCCCAGTTGAGTACCAAGAGACCCAGTACTTC. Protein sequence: CASSFPVEYQETQYF.

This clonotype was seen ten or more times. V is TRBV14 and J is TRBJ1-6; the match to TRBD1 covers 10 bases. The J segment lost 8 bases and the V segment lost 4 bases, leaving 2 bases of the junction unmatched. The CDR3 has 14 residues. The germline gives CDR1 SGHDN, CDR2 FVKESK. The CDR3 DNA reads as TGTGCCAGCAGCCGGACAGGGGGTTATTCACCCCTCCACTTT. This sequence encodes CASSRTGGYSPLHF.

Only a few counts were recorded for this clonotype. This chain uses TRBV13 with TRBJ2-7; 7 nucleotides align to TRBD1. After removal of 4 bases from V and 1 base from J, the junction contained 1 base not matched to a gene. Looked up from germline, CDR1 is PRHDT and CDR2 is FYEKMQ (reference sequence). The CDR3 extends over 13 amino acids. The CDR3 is CASSWTGSYEQYF. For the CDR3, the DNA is TGTGCCAGCAGCTGGACAGGATCCTACGAGCAGTACTTC.

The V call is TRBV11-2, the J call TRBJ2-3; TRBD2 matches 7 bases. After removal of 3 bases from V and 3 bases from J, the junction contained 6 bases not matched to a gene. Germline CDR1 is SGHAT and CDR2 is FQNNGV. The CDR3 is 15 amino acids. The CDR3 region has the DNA TGTGCCAGCAGCTTTGCGGGAGCTACGACAGATACGCAGTATTTT. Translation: CASSFAGATTDTQYF.

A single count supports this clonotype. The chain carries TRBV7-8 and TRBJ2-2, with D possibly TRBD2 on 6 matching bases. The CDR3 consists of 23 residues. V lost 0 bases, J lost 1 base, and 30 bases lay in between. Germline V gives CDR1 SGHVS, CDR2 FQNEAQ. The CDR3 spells CASSLANEGRLMASSENTGELFF. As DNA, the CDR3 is TGTGCCAGCAGCTTAGCGAACGAGGGGAGACTAATGGCCTCTAGCGAGAACACCGGGGAGCTGTTTTTT.

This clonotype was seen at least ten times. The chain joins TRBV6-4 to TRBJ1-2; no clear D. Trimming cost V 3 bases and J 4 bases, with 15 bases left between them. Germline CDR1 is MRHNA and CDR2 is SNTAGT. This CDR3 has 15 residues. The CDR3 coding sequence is TGTGCCAGCAGTGAGGAGACAAGAGTACGCTATGGCTACACCTTC. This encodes CASSEETRVRYGYTF.

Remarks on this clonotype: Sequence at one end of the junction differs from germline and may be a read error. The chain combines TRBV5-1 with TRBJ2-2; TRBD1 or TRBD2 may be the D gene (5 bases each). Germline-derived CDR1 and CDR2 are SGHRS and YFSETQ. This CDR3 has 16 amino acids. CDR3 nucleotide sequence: TGCGCCAGCAGCTTGCAGGGAGACCTTTCCACCGGGGAGCAGTTTTTT. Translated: CASSLQGDLSTGEQFF.